A selection of T cell receptor beta chains follows, all from one sample in a study of shared T cell receptors in the human thymus. The data were produced by immunoSEQ multiplex PCR, yet TCRdb's version contains in-frame clones alone and is incomplete. This sample has approximately 490,000 clones, with 70% to 80% found just once. These data were also reused for a study on human thymus T cells.

The sample was thymocytes. These receptors came from a boy younger than two with a congenital heart defect. Each CDR3 is given with its conserved first and last residue. The D gene is left open where the match is weak. The size field is filled for only some rows; it gives once, few, many or a size class.

clone_size,j_call,v_call,d_call,cdr3_aa,cdr3_nt
.,TRBJ1-2,TRBV5-7,TRBD1,CASTHGDREYYGYTF,TGTGCCAGCACCCATGGGGACAGGGAGTACTATGGCTACACCTTC
.,TRBJ1-1,TRBV7-9,.,CASSLVLSEVNTEAFF,TGTGCCAGCAGCTTAGTTCTGTCGGAGGTTAACACTGAAGCTTTCTTT
.,TRBJ1-1,TRBV15,.,CATSRDPNTGNLGTEAFF,TGTGCCACCAGCAGAGATCCCAATACAGGGAATTTGGGCACTGAAGCTTTCTTT
.,TRBJ1-1,TRBV28,.,CASSYRDIGLNTEAFF,TGTGCCAGCAGTTATCGGGACATCGGCTTAAACACTGAAGCTTTCTTT
.,TRBJ1-2,TRBV5-6,.,CASSLARNYGYTF,TGTGCCAGCAGCCTGGCACGGAACTATGGCTACACCTTC
.,TRBJ2-7,TRBV25-1,TRBD1,CASSPPGTGINEQYF,TGTGCCAGCAGCCCCCCCGGGACAGGGATCAACGAGCAGTACTTC
few,TRBJ2-1,TRBV5-4,.,CATKRSGPSEDEQFF,TGTGCCACCAAACGTAGCGGCCCTTCGGAGGATGAGCAGTTCTTC
.,TRBJ2-1,TRBV13,TRBD2,CASSPVMSGRIGDEQFF,TGTGCCAGCAGCCCCGTCATGAGCGGGAGGATAGGAGATGAGCAGTTCTTC
.,TRBJ2-1,TRBV7-6,.,CASSLRGWPNEQFF,TGTGCCAGCAGCTTAAGGGGGTGGCCCAATGAGCAGTTCTTC
.,TRBJ2-5,TRBV25-1,.,CASSGEYQETQYF,TGTGCCAGCAGTGGCGAGTACCAAGAGACCCAGTACTTC
few,TRBJ2-1,TRBV4-3,.,CASSQRREDGNNEQFF,TGCGCCAGCAGCCAGCGGCGGGAAGATGGAAACAATGAGCAGTTCTTC
.,TRBJ2-2,TRBV7-2,TRBD2,CASITWTSGSSNTGELFF,TGTGCCAGCATCACCTGGACTAGCGGGAGTTCGAACACCGGGGAGCTGTTTTTT
.,TRBJ1-1,TRBV11-3,TRBD1,CASSLISGGRITEAFF,TGTGCCAGCAGCTTAATATCAGGGGGCCGGATCACTGAAGCTTTCTTT
.,TRBJ2-5,TRBV9,.,CASSPWGPETQYF,TGTGCCAGCAGCCCTTGGGGGCCCGAGACCCAGTACTTC
.,TRBJ2-1,TRBV6-4,TRBD2,CASSDSSRLRLARKGYNEQFF,TGTGCCAGCAGTGACTCTTCAAGGCTACGACTAGCCCGTAAAGGCTACAATGAGCAGTTCTTC
.,TRBJ1-2,TRBV14,.,CASSQDVQAPNYGYTF,TGTGCCAGCAGCCAAGATGTACAGGCACCTAACTATGGCTACACCTTC
.,TRBJ2-5,TRBV28,TRBD2,CASSSPRGGAGGPSETQYF,TGTGCCAGCAGCTCCCCCCGGGGCGGAGCGGGAGGGCCTTCAGAGACCCAGTACTTC
few,TRBJ2-7,TRBV5-6,.,CASSSSQVTRHEQYF,TGTGCCAGCAGCTCTAGCCAGGTTACACGGCACGAGCAGTACTTC
.,TRBJ2-7,TRBV9,TRBD1,CASSVEGTGGGTYEQYF,TGTGCCAGCAGCGTAGAGGGGACAGGGGGCGGAACCTACGAGCAGTACTTC
.,TRBJ2-3,TRBV19,TRBD2,CASSPAAGGTDTQYF,TGTGCCAGTAGCCCTGCTGCGGGGGGAACAGATACGCAGTATTTT
.,TRBJ1-1,TRBV27,TRBD1,CASLRTGDTEAFF,TGTGCCAGCCTTCGGACAGGGGACACTGAAGCTTTCTTT
.,TRBJ2-7,TRBV5-1,TRBD2,CASSRTSAYEQYF,TGCGCCAGCAGCCGGACTAGCGCCTACGAGCAGTACTTC
.,TRBJ2-1,TRBV18,.,CASSPVEVEQFF,TGTGCCAGCTCACCGGTAGAGGTAGAGCAGTTCTTC
.,TRBJ1-2,TRBV12-5,.,CASAPQGQRYGYTF,TGTGCTAGTGCCCCCCAGGGGCAACGGTATGGCTACACCTTC
once,TRBJ1-2,TRBV7-2,.,CASSLAQGISYGYTF,TGTGCCAGCAGCTTAGCGCAGGGGATAAGCTATGGCTACACCTTC
.,TRBJ2-5,TRBV6-1,TRBD2,CASSAKGTSGSVGETQYF,TGTGCCAGCAGTGCCAAGGGGACTAGCGGGAGTGTTGGGGAGACCCAGTACTTC
.,TRBJ2-7,TRBV28,TRBD2,CASSFWGASGSYEQYF,TGTGCCAGCAGTTTCTGGGGGGCTAGCGGGAGCTACGAGCAGTACTTC
few,TRBJ1-3,TRBV5-1,.,CASSGLRDWDSGNTIYF,TGCGCCAGCAGCGGACTCCGGGACTGGGATTCTGGAAACACCATATATTTT
.,TRBJ2-3,TRBV28,TRBD2,CASSLGEREADTQYF,TGTGCCAGCAGTTTGGGGGAGCGGGAGGCAGATACGCAGTATTTT
.,TRBJ2-3,TRBV27,TRBD2,CAVKGLADTDTQYF,TGTGCCGTCAAAGGTCTAGCGGACACAGATACGCAGTATTTT
.,TRBJ2-1,TRBV9,.,CASSRHREGQFF,TGTGCCAGCAGCCGGCACCGGGAAGGGCAGTTCTTC
few,TRBJ2-3,TRBV7-9,TRBD2,CASSPAGLAGGRPDTQYF,TGTGCCAGCAGCCCTGCCGGACTAGCGGGAGGTCGCCCAGATACGCAGTATTTT
.,TRBJ2-7,TRBV28,TRBD2,CACERRGAREDEQYF,TGTGCCTGCGAACGGCGGGGGGCGCGGGAAGACGAGCAGTACTTC
.,TRBJ1-5,TRBV4-2,TRBD1,CASSRGTGVRKGNQPQHF,TGTGCCAGCAGCCGTGGGACAGGGGTAAGGAAGGGCAATCAGCCCCAGCATTTT
once,TRBJ2-1,TRBV4-3,TRBD2,CASSQALAGSYNEQFF,TGCGCCAGCAGCCAGGCGCTAGCGGGCTCCTACAATGAGCAGTTCTTC
.,TRBJ2-1,TRBV19,.,CASSFSYNEQFF,TGTGCCTCCTCCTTCTCCTACAATGAGCAGTTCTTC
.,TRBJ1-1,TRBV5-6,TRBD1,CASSLFSRGRMNTEAFF,TGTGCCAGCAGCTTGTTTTCCAGGGGGAGGATGAACACTGAAGCTTTCTTT
.,TRBJ1-4,TRBV5-6,.,CASSLVGAESPNEKLFF,TGTGCCAGCAGCTTGGTAGGGGCCGAGTCCCCTAATGAAAAACTGTTTTTT
.,TRBJ2-7,TRBV7-2,TRBD2,CASSPSGTRHELYEQYF,TGTGCCAGCAGCCCTAGCGGGACACGGCACGAGCTCTACGAGCAGTACTTC
.,TRBJ2-5,TRBV27,TRBD1,CASSAQQGVVRETQYF,TGTGCCAGCAGTGCCCAACAGGGGGTGGTAAGAGAGACCCAGTACTTC
.,TRBJ1-3,TRBV5-1,.,CASSGSPKGQRGFRGNTIYF,TGCGCCAGCAGCGGGTCGCCAAAGGGGCAGAGGGGGTTCCGTGGAAACACCATATATTTT
.,TRBJ2-3,TRBV4-2,TRBD2,CASSQGPAGVTDTQYF,TGTGCCAGCAGCCAAGGTCCAGCGGGAGTCACAGATACGCAGTATTTT
.,TRBJ1-2,TRBV5-8,TRBD1,CASSRPGQGVNYGYTF,TGTGCCAGCAGCCGGCCGGGACAGGGGGTTAACTATGGCTACACCTTC
.,TRBJ2-3,TRBV19,.,CASRGDSTDTQYF,TGTGCCAGTAGGGGAGATAGCACAGATACGCAGTATTTT
.,TRBJ2-1,TRBV9,.,CASSSRDRNNEQFF,TGTGCCAGCAGCTCGCGTGACAGAAACAATGAGCAGTTCTTC
.,TRBJ2-7,TRBV27,.,CASSSHPPLTASYEQYF,TGTGCCAGCAGTTCACACCCACCATTGACAGCGTCCTACGAGCAGTACTTC
.,TRBJ2-2,TRBV12-5,.,CASALLGKDSGELFF,TGTGCTAGTGCCCTACTAGGGAAGGATTCCGGGGAGCTGTTTTTT
.,TRBJ2-7,TRBV15,TRBD2,CATSRDPGLAGYEQYF,TGTGCCACCAGCAGGGACCCCGGACTAGCGGGTTACGAGCAGTACTTC
.,TRBJ2-3,TRBV25-1,.,CASSDSGCPDTQYF,TGTGCCAGCAGTGATTCAGGTTGTCCAGATACGCAGTATTTT
.,TRBJ2-7,TRBV6-1,TRBD2,CASSDSSGKYEQYF,TGTGCCAGCAGTGATAGTAGCGGGAAATACGAGCAGTACTTC
.,TRBJ1-6,TRBV2,TRBD1,CASGFKGAPYNSPLHF,TGTGCCAGCGGTTTCAAGGGGGCTCCCTATAATTCACCCCTCCACTTT
.,TRBJ1-2,TRBV5-4,TRBD1,CATREPGGYGYTF,TGTGCCACCCGTGAGCCAGGGGGGTATGGCTACACCTTC
.,TRBJ2-6,TRBV5-4,TRBD1,CASSIIPGQGTAGANVLTF,TGTGCCAGCAGCATAATACCGGGACAGGGTACTGCTGGGGCCAACGTCCTGACTTTC
.,TRBJ1-1,TRBV5-1,TRBD1,CASSHRDRDCTEAFF,TGCGCCAGCAGCCACCGGGACAGGGATTGTACTGAAGCTTTCTTT
.,TRBJ1-2,TRBV6-5,.,CASSYEGSGYGYTF,TGTGCCAGCAGTTACGAGGGTAGTGGCTATGGCTACACCTTC
.,TRBJ2-5,TRBV28,TRBD2,CASKIAGGGETQYF,TGTGCCAGCAAGATAGCGGGAGGGGGAGAGACCCAGTACTTC
.,TRBJ2-5,TRBV2,TRBD2,CASRGRASGSRETQYF,TGTGCCAGCCGGGGGAGGGCTAGCGGGAGTAGAGAGACCCAGTACTTC
.,TRBJ1-2,TRBV4-2,TRBD1,CASSQEMPGGGWCNGYTF,TGTGCCAGCAGCCAAGAAATGCCAGGGGGCGGTTGGTGTAATGGCTACACCTTC
.,TRBJ2-1,TRBV5-6,TRBD2,CASTKDRGTSGRTEQFF,TGTGCCAGCACGAAGGACAGGGGTACTAGCGGGAGGACTGAGCAGTTCTTC